This record concerns one TCR beta chain sequence. The data stem from a study of blood T cell repertoires in COVID-19. At the level of the study: Sites in the United States, Italy and Spain provided acute and convalescent COVID-19 samples. Sources were T cells, B-cell-depleted T cells, or PBMCs; the material itself was cDNA or gDNA.

As originally analysed: Amplification from reference gene primers served as the basis for estimated nucleated cell counts. Sequenced by immunoSEQ multiplex PCR; TCRdb stores in-frame clones only, minus some. V and J calls and clone size come straight from that table; D and trimming were deduced from the DNA. The table has around 140,000 clones, 76% seen once. V lost 4 bases, J lost 0 bases, and 13 bases lay in between. Germline V gene sequence: CDR1 SGHRS, CDR2 YFSETQ. This CDR3 region has 15 residues. The J gene is TRBJ1-1, the V gene TRBV5-1; D remains unclear. The sequence was obtained from a woman at least 80 years old with active or convalescent COVID-19. The sequencing input was peripheral blood. The chain's CDR3 is CASSPGNGMNTEAFF. CDR3 in DNA: TGCGCCAGCAGCCCCGGGAATGGTATGAACACTGAAGCTTTCTTT.